The T cell receptor beta chain described here comes from a study of beta chain features in type 1 diabetes (dated by TCRdb to the late 2010s). For context, the study as a whole: Mean age, gender distribution, total cell number and subset yield were not different between patients and healthy donors. Across all samples, about 110 million sorted cells were examined, and cell number per subset correlated strongly with RNA yield. The study compared the TCRB repertoires of sorted circulating CD4+ T cell subsets in recently diagnosed type 1 diabetes patients with those in matched healthy donors. Regulatory and stem cell-like memory subsets were obtained from only 8 patients and roughly eight healthy donors, while naive and central memory subsets were obtained from all 28 donors.

Points on this clone: There is no known antigen for this receptor. Base qualities are not at hand, and no much larger clone is one base apart.

The paper as a whole reports these results and caveats: Patients with type 1 diabetes made fewer insertions and deleted more nucleotides at VDJ recombination sites, implying thymic rearrangement abnormalities. Only small numbers of individuals were included in the HLA sub-analyses, which left unresolved whether HLA type had any influence on TCRB rearrangement. Shorter templates might have been favored by PCR, but patient and control samples were amplified and corrected together, so both groups would have been affected equally by any skew. Naive, central memory and regulatory TCRB repertoires appeared more similar among patients than among healthy donors. In all four CD4+ subsets, TCRB CDR3 length was moderately but significantly shorter in type 1 diabetes patients. Because cDNA was sequenced instead of genomic DNA, activated cells with high expression could be over-represented, although the groups did not differ in activation or CD3 levels.

From each donor, a single peripheral blood sample of 100 to 150 mL on average was drawn into heparinised tubes. Using a panel that included CD45RO, CCR7, CD25, CD127, CD95 and CD27, naive, central memory, regulatory and stem cell-like memory CD4+ T cells were sorted on a BD FACSAria II. A purity above 98% was achieved for all sorted populations. PBMCs were isolated immediately by Lymphoprep density gradient centrifugation and stained directly without culture. So that batch effects would be minimized, each experiment stained and sorted samples in pairs, pairing one healthy donor with one patient. The entire amount of isolated RNA was reverse transcribed using the High Capacity cDNA Reverse Transcription Kit, so the sequenced TCRB transcripts were expressed ones. Deep immunoSEQ sequencing was performed on naive, central memory and regulatory T cell samples, with an average of about 3.6 million total reads per sample. Sorted cells were lysed in RLT buffer and RNA was extracted with DNase-treated RNeasy Micro or Mini kits, depending on cell number. To prevent cross-contamination, every cell subset was processed on its own, while patient and healthy donor samples were processed together. TCRB sequences were amplified from cDNA with the immunoSEQ multiplex PCR, producing 87-bp fragments spanning the CDR3 region. Sequencing of the amplicons was performed on the Illumina HiSeq platform. The published analysis was carried out like this. PCR bias was computationally corrected using synthetic template baselines, reads within Hamming distance 2 were collapsed, and singletons that could not be merged were discarded. Reads were aligned against IMGT so that V, D and J genes, CDR3 length and insertions or deletions at six rearrangement sites could be assigned. Within each subset, clonotype counts were normalized to sorted cell number, and only after that were true diversity and Gini coefficients computed with the tcR R package. The overlap coefficient, calculated on TCRB nucleotide sequences, was used to quantify repertoire sharing. The immuneACCESS repertoire file appears here via TCRdb, limited to in-frame rearrangements. These files lack a portion of the clones; in checked studies, under half of the deficit traces to unresolved V genes, and the cause of the others is not known. V and J calls and clone size follow that table, whereas D and trimming were derived from the DNA. Here the sample has 140,000 or so clones; nearly 9.5% occur a single time. About 0.66% of the sample lies in the top ten.

Germline trimming amounts to 5 bases on V and 6 bases on J, with 3 as the count of junction bases outside the gene matches. From its cysteine to its phenylalanine, the CDR3 spans 14 amino acids. The kept DNA is CDR3 alone, 42 bases in frame from the first base. In the germline V gene, CDR1 corresponds to SGHNT and CDR2 to YENEEA. Input material: central memory CD4+ T cells from blood. The TCR was taken from a man aged 18-30 years in good health. In this chain, TRBV11-3 is recombined with TRBJ2-2; 10 nucleotides in the junction match TRBD2. The nucleotide sequence is given as TGTGCCAGCAGCCCAAGCGGGGGGGCCGGGGAGCTGTTTTTT. It encodes CASSPSGGAGELFF.